The subject of this entry is one T cell receptor (beta chain). Per the germline V gene, CDR1 is SGHTA and CDR2 is FQGTGA. The V and J ends lost 1 base and 3 bases, in that order; junction bases with no gene match: 10. CDR3 size: 18 residues. Assay used: immunoSEQ multiplex PCR; TCRdb lists only in-frame clones, some missing. The repertoire consists of 100,000 or so clones, with about 89% occurring once and the leading ten covering about 7.8%. The data stem from a study of control samples from healthy donors and cancer patients. The V gene is TRBV7-3, the J gene TRBJ2-1; 9 bases are shared with TRBD2. The sample consisted of blood. The TCR comes from a man aged 25 to 45 in good health. As DNA, the CDR3 is TGTGCCAGCAGCTTAAGCCCCCTGCGGGGGGGAGTCTACAATGAGCAGTTCTTC. Translation gives CASSLSPLRGGVYNEQFF.